This T cell receptor beta chain was found in a study of T cells in localized non-small cell lung cancer. Profiling relied on immunoSEQ multiplex PCR, and the TCRdb table lists in-frame clones only, not all of them. The data contain about 70,000 clones, approximately 87% of them seen just once; the ten biggest clones take up about a fifth. For this clone: Antigen: not known.

Notes on the study in general: Greater T cell density in blood accompanied longer overall survival. In adjacent lung, a median roughly 57 of the top 100 tumor clones were found.

The TCR sequence derives from a male donor older than 55 with stage III squamous cell lung carcinoma. The sample in question was peripheral blood, obtained before any cancer treatment.

CDR3 in DNA: TGTGCCAGCAGCCGCAACGGGGGAGCACAAGAGACCCAGTACTTC. Residues: CASSRNGGAQETQYF. This rearrangement joins TRBV11-2 to TRBJ2-5, with D maybe TRBD2 (6 bases). The V gene lost 5 bases and the J gene lost 2 bases, with 15 bases spanning the gap. Looked up from germline, CDR1 is SGHAT and CDR2 is FQNNGV. The CDR3 covers 15 residues.